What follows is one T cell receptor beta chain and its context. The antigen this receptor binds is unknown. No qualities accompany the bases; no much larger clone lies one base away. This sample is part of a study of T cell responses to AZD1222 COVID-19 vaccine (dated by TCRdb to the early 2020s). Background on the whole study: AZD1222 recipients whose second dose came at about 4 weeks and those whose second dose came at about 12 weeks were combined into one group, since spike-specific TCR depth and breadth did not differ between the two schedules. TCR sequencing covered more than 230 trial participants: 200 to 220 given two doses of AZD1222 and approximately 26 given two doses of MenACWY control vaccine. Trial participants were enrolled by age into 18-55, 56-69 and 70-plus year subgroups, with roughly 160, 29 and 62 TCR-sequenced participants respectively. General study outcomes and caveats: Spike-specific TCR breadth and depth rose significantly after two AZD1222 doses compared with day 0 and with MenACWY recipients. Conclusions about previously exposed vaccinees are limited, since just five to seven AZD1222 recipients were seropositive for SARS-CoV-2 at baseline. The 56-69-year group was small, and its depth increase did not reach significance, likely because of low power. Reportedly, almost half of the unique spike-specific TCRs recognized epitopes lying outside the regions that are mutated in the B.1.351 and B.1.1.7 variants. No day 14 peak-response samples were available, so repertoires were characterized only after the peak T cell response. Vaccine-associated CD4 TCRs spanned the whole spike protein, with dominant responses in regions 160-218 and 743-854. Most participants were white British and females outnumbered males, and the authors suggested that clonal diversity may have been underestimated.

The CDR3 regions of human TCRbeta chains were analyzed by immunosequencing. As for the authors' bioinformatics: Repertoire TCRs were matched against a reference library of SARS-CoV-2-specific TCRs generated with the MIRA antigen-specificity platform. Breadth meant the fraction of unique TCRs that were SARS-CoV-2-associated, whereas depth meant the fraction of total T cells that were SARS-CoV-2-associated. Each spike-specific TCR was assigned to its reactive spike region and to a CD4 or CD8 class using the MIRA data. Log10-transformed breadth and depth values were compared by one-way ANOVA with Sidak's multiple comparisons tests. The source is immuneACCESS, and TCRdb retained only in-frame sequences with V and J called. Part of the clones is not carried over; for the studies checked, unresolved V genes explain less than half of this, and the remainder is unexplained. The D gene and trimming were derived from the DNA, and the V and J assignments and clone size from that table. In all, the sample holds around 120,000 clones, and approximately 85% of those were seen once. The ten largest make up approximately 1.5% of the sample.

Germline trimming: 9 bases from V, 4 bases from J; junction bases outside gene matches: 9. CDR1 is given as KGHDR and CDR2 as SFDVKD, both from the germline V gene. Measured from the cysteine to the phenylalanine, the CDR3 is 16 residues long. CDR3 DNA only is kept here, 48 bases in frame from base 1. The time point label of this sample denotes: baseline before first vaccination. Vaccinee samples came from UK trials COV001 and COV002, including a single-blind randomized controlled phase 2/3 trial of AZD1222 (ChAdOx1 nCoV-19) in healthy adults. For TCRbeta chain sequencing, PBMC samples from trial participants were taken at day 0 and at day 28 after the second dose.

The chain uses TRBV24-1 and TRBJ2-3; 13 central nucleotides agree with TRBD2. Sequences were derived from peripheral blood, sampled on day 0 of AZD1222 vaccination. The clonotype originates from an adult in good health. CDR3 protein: CATGRLAGGGPDTQYF. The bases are TGTGCCACCGGGCGACTAGCGGGAGGTGGCCCAGATACGCAGTATTTT.